This entry is about one T cell receptor (beta chain). This CDR3 is built from 13 residues. With 1 base removed from V and 8 bases from J, the gap between germline ends came to 10 bases. Germline V gives CDR1 LGHNT, CDR2 FRNRAP. The protocol was immunoSEQ multiplex PCR, while the TCRdb copy is restricted to in-frame clones and leaves out a portion. The sample lists some 200,000 clones, roughly 80% occurring once. These data belong to a study of blood T cell repertoires in COVID-19. The chain uses TRBV12-5 and TRBJ2-3; possible D gene TRBD2, 5 bases. Sequencing used peripheral blood. This TCR was recovered from a woman in her 70s with acute or convalescent COVID-19. CDR3 sequence: CASGLDEGSTQYF. The CDR3 DNA follows: TGTGCTAGTGGTTTGGACGAGGGTAGTACGCAGTATTTT.